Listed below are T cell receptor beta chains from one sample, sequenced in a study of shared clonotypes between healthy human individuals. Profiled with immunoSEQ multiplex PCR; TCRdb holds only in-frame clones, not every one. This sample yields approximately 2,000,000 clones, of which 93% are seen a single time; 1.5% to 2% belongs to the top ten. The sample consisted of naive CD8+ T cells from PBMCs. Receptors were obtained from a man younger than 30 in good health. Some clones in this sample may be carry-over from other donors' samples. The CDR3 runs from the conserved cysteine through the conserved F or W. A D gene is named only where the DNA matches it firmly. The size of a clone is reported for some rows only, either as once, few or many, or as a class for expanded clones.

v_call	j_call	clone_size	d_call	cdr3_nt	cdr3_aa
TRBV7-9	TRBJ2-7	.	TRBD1	TGTGCCAGCAGGAATGGGACAGGGGGCTACGAGCAGTACTTC	CASRNGTGGYEQYF
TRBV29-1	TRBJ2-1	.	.	TGCAGCGTTGTCCGGCGGACTTACAATGAGCAGTTCTTC	CSVVRRTYNEQFF
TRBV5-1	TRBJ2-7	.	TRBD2	TGCGCCAGCAGCCCGGTGGGCGGGAGCTCCTACGAGCAGTACTTC	CASSPVGGSSYEQYF
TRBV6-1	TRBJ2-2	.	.	TGTGCCAGCAGACCCATTTCGCCCGGGGAGCTGTTTTTT	CASRPISPGELFF
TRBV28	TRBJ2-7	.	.	TGTGCCAGCAGGGTCACTGGAGCCTACGAGCAGTACTTC	CASRVTGAYEQYF
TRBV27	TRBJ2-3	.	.	TGTGCCAGCAGTCCGACGAGGACTGGGGGAGATACGCAGTATTTT	CASSPTRTGGDTQYF
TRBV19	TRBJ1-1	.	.	TGTGCCAGCGTCCCGGAGGTATGGGGTGGGACTGAAGCTTTCTTT	CASVPEVWGGTEAFF
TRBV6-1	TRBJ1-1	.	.	TGTGCCAGTAGACGAGGGGGCACTGAAGCTTTCTTT	CASRRGGTEAFF
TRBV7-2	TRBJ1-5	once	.	TGTGCCAGCAGCTTATTCAGGGGCGATCAGCCCCAGCATTTT	CASSLFRGDQPQHF
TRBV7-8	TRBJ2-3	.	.	TGTGCCAGCAGCTTACCCGCCTGGGGCGGAGGGGGTCTCACAGATACGCAGTATTTT	CASSLPAWGGGGLTDTQYF
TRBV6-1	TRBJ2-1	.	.	TGTGCCAGCAGTGAAGGTCAGGACTCCTACAATGAGCAGTTCTTC	CASSEGQDSYNEQFF
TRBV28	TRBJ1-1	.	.	TGTGCCAGCAGTGCACCAACTGAAGCTTTCTTT	CASSAPTEAFF
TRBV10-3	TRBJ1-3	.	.	TGTGCCATCAGGATCTGGGACCGAGGAAAAGTTGGAAACACCATATATTTT	CAIRIWDRGKVGNTIYF
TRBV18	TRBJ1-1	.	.	TGTGCCAGCTCACCACCGATTCTATATAACACTGAAGCTTTCTTT	CASSPPILYNTEAFF
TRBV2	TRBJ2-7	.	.	TGTGCCAGCAGTGGAGGATTGACAGACAGCAGGCAGTACTTC	CASSGGLTDSRQYF
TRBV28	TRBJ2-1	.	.	TGTGCCAGCATAAATAACAGGGTCGTATACAATGAGCAGTTCTTC	CASINNRVVYNEQFF
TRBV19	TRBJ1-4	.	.	TGTGCCAGTACCCCTAGGGGGAGGATCAATGAAAAACTGTTTTTT	CASTPRGRINEKLFF
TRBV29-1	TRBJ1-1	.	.	TGCAGCGTTGACCCCTGGCAGGCGATGAACACTGAAGCTTTCTTT	CSVDPWQAMNTEAFF
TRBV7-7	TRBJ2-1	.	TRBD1	TGTGCCAGCAGATCCTCTTCCCACCGGGACAGCCTCGACAATGAGCAGTTCTTC	CASRSSSHRDSLDNEQFF
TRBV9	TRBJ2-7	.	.	TGTGCCAGCAGCGGCAGGGGAAGCTCCTACGAGCAGTACTTC	CASSGRGSSYEQYF
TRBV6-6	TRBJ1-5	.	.	TGTGCCAGCAGCCCCTACAGGGTGGCTCAGCCCCAGCATTTT	CASSPYRVAQPQHF
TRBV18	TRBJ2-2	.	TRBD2	TGTGCCAGCTCACCACCCCCGCGGGAGCTGAACACCGGGGAGCTGTTTTTT	CASSPPPRELNTGELFF
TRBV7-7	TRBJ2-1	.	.	TGTGCCAGCAGCTCAGCGGTGGGCGGGTTGGTTGACAATGAGCAGTTCTTC	CASSSAVGGLVDNEQFF
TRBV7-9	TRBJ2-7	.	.	TGTGCCAGCTCCGCAGTGGCAGGGAATTACGAGCAGTACTTC	CASSAVAGNYEQYF
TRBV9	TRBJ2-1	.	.	TGTGCCAGCAGCCCTCCGAGTGGAAGGGGATACAATGAGCAGTTCTTC	CASSPPSGRGYNEQFF
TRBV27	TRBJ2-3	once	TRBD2	TGTGCCAGCAGTCTGACTAGCGGGGGCACAGATACGCAGTATTTT	CASSLTSGGTDTQYF
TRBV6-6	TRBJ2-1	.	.	TGTGCCAGCAGTTATATCTCGGGGGAGCAGTTCTTC	CASSYISGEQFF
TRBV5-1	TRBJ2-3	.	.	TGCGCCAGCAGCTTGGTGAAGCTAGCCGGCACAGATACGCAGTATTTT	CASSLVKLAGTDTQYF
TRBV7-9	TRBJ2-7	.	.	TGTGCCAGCAGCTCGGGGCGCCCGCGGGGACTGACCTACGAGCAGTACTTC	CASSSGRPRGLTYEQYF
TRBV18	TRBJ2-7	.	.	TGTGCCAGCTCACCTGAACCCTACGAGCAGTACTTC	CASSPEPYEQYF
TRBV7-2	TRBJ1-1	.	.	TGTGCCAGCAGCTTATGGGCGAAAGAGACGGGCACTGAAGCTTTCTTT	CASSLWAKETGTEAFF
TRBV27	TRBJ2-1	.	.	TGTGCCAGCAGTCAGGGGACCGATGAGCAGTTCTTC	CASSQGTDEQFF
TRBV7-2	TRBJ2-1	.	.	TGTGCCAGCAGCTTATGGGACTTGTCCTACAATGAGCAGTTCTTC	CASSLWDLSYNEQFF
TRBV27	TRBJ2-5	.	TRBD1	TGTGCCAGCAGTCCGGGGACAGCCCAAGAGACCCAGTACTTC	CASSPGTAQETQYF
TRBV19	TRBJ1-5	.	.	TGTGCCAGTAGTCCAAAAAACAGGGCTTTCAATCAGCCCCAGCATTTT	CASSPKNRAFNQPQHF
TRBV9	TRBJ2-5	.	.	TGTGCCAGCAGCGTAGACGGGGGATACCAAGAGACCCAGTACTTC	CASSVDGGYQETQYF
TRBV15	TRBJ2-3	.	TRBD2	TGTGCCACCAGCAACCCCTTTTTAGCGGGCACGCTCACAGATACGCAGTATTTT	CATSNPFLAGTLTDTQYF
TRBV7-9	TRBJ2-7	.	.	TGTGCCAGCAGCTTATCTCGGGGTGGCGAGCAGTACTTC	CASSLSRGGEQYF
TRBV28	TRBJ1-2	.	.	TGTGCCAGCAGACTAAAACTGAGAAACGGGGAGAGGGGCACTAGGAATGGCTACACCTTC	CASRLKLRNGERGTRNGYTF
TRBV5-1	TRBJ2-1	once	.	TGCGCCAGCAGCTTTTTCTCGGGTGGCTCCTACAATGAGCAGTTCTTC	CASSFFSGGSYNEQFF
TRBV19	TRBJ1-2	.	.	TGTGCCAGTAGTATAGTGCCGGGGGGATATGGCTACACCTTC	CASSIVPGGYGYTF
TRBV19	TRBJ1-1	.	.	TGTGCCAGTAGTATAGTGGGGGGTGAAGCTTTCTTT	CASSIVGGEAFF
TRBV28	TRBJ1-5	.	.	TGTGCCAGCAGAACCCCCCCTAATCAGCCCCAGCATTTT	CASRTPPNQPQHF
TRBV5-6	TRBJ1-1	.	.	TGTGCCAGCAGCTTAATGGGGCCCACTGAAGCTTTCTTT	CASSLMGPTEAFF
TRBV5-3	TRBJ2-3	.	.	TGTGCCAGAAGCTTTAAATCCCCTCTCCACACAGATACGCAGTATTTT	CARSFKSPLHTDTQYF